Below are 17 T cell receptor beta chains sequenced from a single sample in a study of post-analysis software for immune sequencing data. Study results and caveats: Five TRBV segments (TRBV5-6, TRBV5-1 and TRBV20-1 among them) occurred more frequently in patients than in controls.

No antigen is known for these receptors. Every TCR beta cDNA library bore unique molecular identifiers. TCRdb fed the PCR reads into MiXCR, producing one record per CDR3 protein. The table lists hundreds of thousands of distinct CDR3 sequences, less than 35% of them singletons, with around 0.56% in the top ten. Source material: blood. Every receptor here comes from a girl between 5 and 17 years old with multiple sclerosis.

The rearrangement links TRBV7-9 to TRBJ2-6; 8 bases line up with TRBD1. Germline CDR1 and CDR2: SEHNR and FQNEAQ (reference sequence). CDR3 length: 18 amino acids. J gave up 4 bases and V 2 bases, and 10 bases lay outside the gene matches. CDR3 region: CASSLWGQGASGANVLTF. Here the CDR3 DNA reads TGTGCCAGCAGCTTATGGGGGCAGGGGGCCTCAGGGGCCAACGTCCTGACTTTC.

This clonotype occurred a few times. The CDR3 coding sequence is TGCGCCAGCAGCATCGGACAGGGCTTCTATGGCTACACCTTC. It specifies CASSIGQGFYGYTF. The chain couples TRBV5-1 to TRBJ1-2; 8 nucleotides agree with TRBD1. The J segment lost 4 bases and the V segment lost 4 bases, leaving 6 bases of the junction unmatched. Germline-derived CDR1 and CDR2 are SGHRS and YFSETQ. The CDR3 sequence is 14 residues long.

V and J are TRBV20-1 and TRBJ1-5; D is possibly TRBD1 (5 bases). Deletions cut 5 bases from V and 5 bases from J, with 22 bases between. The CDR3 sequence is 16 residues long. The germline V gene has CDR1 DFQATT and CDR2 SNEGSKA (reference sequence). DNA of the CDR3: TGCAGTGCTGGGGCGCGGCAGGGCGTATTGGATCAGCCCCAGCATTTT. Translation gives CSAGARQGVLDQPQHF.

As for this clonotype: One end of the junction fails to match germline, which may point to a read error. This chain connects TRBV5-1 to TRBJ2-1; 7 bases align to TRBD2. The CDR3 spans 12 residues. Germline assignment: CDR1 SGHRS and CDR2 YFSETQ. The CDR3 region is CTSSLEGLEQFF. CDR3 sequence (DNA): TGCACCAGCAGCTTGGAGGGACTAGAGCAGTTCTTC.

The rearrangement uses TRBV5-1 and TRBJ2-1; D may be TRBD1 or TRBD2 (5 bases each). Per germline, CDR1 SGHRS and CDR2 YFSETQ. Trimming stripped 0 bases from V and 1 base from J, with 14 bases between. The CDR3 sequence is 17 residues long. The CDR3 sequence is CASSLDLPGPSYNEQFF. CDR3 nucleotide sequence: TGCGCCAGCAGCTTGGATTTGCCGGGGCCTTCCTACAATGAGCAGTTCTTC.

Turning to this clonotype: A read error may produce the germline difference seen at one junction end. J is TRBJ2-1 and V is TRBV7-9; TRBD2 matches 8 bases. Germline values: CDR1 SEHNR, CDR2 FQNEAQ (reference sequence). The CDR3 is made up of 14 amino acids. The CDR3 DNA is TGTTCCAGCAGCTTTAGCGGGACCTACAATGAGCAGTTCTTC. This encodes CSSSFSGTYNEQFF. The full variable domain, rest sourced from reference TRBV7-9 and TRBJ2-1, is DTGVSQNPRHKITKRGQNVTFRCDPISEHNRLYWYRQTLGQGPEFLTYFQNEAQLEKSRLLSDRFSAERPKGSFSTLEIQRTEQGDSAMYLCSSSFSGTYNEQFFGPGTRLTVL.

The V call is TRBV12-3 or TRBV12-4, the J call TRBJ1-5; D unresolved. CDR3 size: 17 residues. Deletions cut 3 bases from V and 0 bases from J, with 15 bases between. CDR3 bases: TGTGCCAGCAGTTTTTTAGGCAGTGAGAATAGCAATCAGCCCCAGCATTTT. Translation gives CASSFLGSENSNQPQHF.

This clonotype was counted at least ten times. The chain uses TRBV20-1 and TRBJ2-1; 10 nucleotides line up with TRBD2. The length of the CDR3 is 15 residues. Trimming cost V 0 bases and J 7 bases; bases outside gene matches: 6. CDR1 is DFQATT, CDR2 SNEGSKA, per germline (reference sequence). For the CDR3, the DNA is TGCAGTGCTAGAGACCAGCGGGGGGGCAGGAATGAGCAGTTCTTC. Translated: CSARDQRGGRNEQFF.

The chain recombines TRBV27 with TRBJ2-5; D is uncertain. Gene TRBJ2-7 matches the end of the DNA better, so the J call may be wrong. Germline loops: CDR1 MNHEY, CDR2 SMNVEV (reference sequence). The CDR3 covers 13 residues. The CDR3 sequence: CASSYRRGHEQYF. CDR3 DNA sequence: TGTGCCAGCAGTTACCGACGCGGACACGAGCAGTACTTC.

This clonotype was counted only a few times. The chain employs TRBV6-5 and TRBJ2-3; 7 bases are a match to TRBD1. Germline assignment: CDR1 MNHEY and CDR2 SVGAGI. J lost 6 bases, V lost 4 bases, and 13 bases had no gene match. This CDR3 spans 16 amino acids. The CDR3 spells CASSFQGTEPWDTQYF. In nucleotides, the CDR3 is TGTGCCAGCAGTTTCCAAGGGACAGAACCGTGGGATACGCAGTATTTT.

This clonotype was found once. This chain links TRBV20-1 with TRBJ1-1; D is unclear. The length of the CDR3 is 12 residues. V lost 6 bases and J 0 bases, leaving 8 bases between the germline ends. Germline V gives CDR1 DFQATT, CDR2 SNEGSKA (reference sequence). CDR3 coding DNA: TGCAGTGCCCTTAGATTGAACACTGAAGCTTTCTTT. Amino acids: CSALRLNTEAFF.

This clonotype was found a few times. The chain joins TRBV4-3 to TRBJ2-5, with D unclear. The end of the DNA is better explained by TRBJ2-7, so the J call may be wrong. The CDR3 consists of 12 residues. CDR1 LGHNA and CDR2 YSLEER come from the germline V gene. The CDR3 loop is CASSQDGDEQYF. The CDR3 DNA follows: TGCGCCAGCAGCCAAGATGGGGACGAGCAGTACTTC.

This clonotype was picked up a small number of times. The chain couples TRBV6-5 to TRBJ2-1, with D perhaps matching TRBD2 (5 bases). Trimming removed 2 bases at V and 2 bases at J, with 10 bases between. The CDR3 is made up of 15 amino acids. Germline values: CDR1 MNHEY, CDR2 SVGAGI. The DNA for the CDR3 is TGTGCCAGCAGTTACGGACTCGCAACCTACAATGAGCAGTTCTTC. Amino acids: CASSYGLATYNEQFF.

The CDR3 DNA follows: TGCAGTGCTAGACTAGCGGTTCGCCACAATGAGCAGTTCTTC. It codes for CSARLAVRHNEQFF. The chain is built from TRBV20-1 and TRBJ2-1; 7 nucleotides agree with TRBD2. The V and J ends lost 2 bases and 5 bases, in that order; junction bases with no gene match: 6. Looked up from germline, CDR1 is DFQATT and CDR2 is SNEGSKA (reference sequence). CDR3 length: 14 residues.

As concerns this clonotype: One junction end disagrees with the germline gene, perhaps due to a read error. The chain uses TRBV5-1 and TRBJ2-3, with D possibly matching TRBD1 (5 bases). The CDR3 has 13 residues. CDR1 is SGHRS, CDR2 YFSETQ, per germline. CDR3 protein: CASSLVETDAQYF. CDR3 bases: TGCGCCAGCAGCTTGGTTGAGACAGATGCGCAGTATTTT. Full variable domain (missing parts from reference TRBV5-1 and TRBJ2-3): KAGVTQTPRYLIKTRGQQVTLSCSPISGHRSVSWYQQTPGQGLQFLFEYFSETQRNKGNFPGRFSGRQFSNSRSEMNVSTLELGDSALYLCASSLVETDAQYFGPGTRLTVL.

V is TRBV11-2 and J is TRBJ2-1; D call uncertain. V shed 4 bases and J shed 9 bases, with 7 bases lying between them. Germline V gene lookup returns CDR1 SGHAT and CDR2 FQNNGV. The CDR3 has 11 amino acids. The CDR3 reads CASSYWGEQFF. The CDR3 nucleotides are TGTGCCAGCAGCTATTGGGGTGAGCAGTTCTTC. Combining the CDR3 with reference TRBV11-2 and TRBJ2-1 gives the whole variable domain EAGVAQSPRYKIIEKRQSVAFWCNPISGHATLYWYQQILGQGPKLLIQFQNNGVVDDSQLPKDRFSAERLKGVDSTLKIQPAKLEDSAVYLCASSYWGEQFFGPGTRLTVL.

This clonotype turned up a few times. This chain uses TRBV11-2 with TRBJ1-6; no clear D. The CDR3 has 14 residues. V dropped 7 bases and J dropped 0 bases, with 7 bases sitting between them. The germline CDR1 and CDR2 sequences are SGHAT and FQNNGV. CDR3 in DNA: TGTGCCAGCAATCGGGCCTCCTATAATTCACCCCTCCACTTT. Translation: CASNRASYNSPLHF.